Given below is one T cell receptor (beta chain) in context. The sample holds a few counts of this clonotype. Its antigen is still unknown. Base qualities are not recorded, but no much larger clone differs from it by a single base. The source of the sample is a study of CD8 T cells in ankylosing spondylitis (dated by TCRdb to 2017 to 2019). Looking at the study overall: The study set out to find disease-linked TCR variants by profiling T cell receptor beta repertoires in ankylosing spondylitis patients and healthy donors. Peripheral blood was sampled, and synovial fluid was additionally collected from ankylosing spondylitis patients. The full study cohort was made up of roughly 25 ankylosing spondylitis patients and roughly 100 healthy donors. Paper-wide results and their limitations: Blood from ankylosing spondylitis patients appeared to be characterized by a TCR beta motif made up of eight highly homologous amino acid variants. According to the report, matched synovial fluid samples from ankylosing spondylitis patients were significantly enriched for the disease-linked clones. The disease-linked clones had a CD8+ phenotype and were found at relatively low frequencies in peripheral blood. Some of the motif variants had been reported before in the synovial fluid and blood of reactive arthritis patients, a finding that suggests common disease-initiation mechanisms.

V drops 4 bases and J drops 6 bases, leaving 18 bases in between. The germline V gene yields SQVTM for CDR1 and ANQGSEA for CDR2. CDR3 length: 14 amino acids, cysteine to phenylalanine. The DNA shown is the 42-base CDR3, in frame from base 1. The listed sequencing device is Illumina MiSeq. Quantitative 5'-RACE with molecular barcodes was used to prepare TCR beta libraries. In the paper's pipeline: To identify disease-linked TCR variants, a new computational method was used, one built on a probabilistic model of VDJ rearrangement. The public reads were run again by TCRdb, first through fastp at Q25 and then through MiXCR, and only productive beta chains were kept. For every CDR3 protein sequence, its rows merge into one entry that carries the most common genes and DNA. The authors' filters were not applied to this entry. This sample gives approximately 25,000 distinct CDR3 sequences in total; roughly 17% of them show up just once. The ten largest clones take up around 28% of the sample.

The receptor was isolated from a male donor with ankylosing spondylitis or in good health (not recorded which). Rearrangement joined TRBV29-1 to TRBJ1-1; there is no confident call for the D gene. Sequencing was performed on blood. CDR3 reads: CSVGLTGMNAEAFF. The DNA sequence is TGCAGCGTTGGTTTAACGGGTATGAATGCTGAAGCTTTCTTT.